The present T cell receptor beta chain was sequenced within a study of T cell responses to AZD1222 COVID-19 vaccine. Study conclusions and caveats: The breadth and depth of Spike-specific TCRs increased once two AZD1222 doses had been given. Spike regions recognized by vaccine-associated CD4 TCRs spanned the protein, led by 160-218 and 743-854.

The table lists this clone with a count of one. Its antigen is not known. The V end was cut by 8 bases, the J end by 0 bases, with 13 bases between. Germline V CDR1 and CDR2: MNHEY, SVGAGI. The CDR3 is 15 amino acids. Method: immunoSEQ multiplex PCR; TCRdb's copy keeps in-frame clones and lacks some. The top ten hold roughly 1.2% of the sample, which has 150,000 to 200,000 clones, 91% seen once. The source of this sequence is an adult who received the AZD1222 COVID-19 vaccine. The sample here was peripheral blood, taken 28 days after the second AZD1222 dose. J is TRBJ1-4 and V is TRBV6-5, with unresolved D. The CDR3 bases are TGTGCCAGCCAAACCGGTCAAACAACTAATGAAAAACTGTTTTTT. The encoded protein is CASQTGQTTNEKLFF.